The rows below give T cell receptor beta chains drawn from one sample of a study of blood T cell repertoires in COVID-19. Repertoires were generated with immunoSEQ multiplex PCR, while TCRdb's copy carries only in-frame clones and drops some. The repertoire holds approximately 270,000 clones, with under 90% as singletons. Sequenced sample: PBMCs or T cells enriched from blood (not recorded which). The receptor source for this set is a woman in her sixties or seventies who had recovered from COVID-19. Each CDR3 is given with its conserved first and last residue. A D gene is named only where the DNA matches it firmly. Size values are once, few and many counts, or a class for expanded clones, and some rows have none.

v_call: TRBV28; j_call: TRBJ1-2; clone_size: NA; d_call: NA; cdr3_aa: CASSQQDSFYGYTF; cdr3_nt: TGTGCCAGCAGTCAACAGGACAGCTTCTATGGCTACACCTTC
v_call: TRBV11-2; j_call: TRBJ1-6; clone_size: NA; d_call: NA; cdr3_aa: CASSLAYMGLDGSPLHF; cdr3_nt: TGTGCCAGCAGCTTAGCGTATATGGGGCTAGATGGCTCACCCCTCCACTTT
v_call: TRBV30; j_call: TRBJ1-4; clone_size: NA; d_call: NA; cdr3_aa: CAWSISSRWRFF; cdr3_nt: TGTGCCTGGAGTATATCGTCCCGATGGAGGTTTTTT
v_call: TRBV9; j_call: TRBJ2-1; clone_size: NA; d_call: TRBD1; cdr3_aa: CASSSPGQGPGGEQFF; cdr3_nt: TGTGCCAGCAGCTCCCCGGGACAGGGGCCTGGGGGTGAGCAGTTCTTC
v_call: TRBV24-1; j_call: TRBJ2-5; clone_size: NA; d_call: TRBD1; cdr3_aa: CATGGTGGKQETQYF; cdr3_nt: TGTGCCACCGGAGGGACAGGGGGCAAACAGGAGACCCAGTACTTC
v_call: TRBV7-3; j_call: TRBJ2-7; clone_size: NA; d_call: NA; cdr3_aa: CASSFSGSQDYEQYF; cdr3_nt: TGTGCCAGCAGCTTCTCCGGTTCACAGGATTACGAGCAGTACTTC
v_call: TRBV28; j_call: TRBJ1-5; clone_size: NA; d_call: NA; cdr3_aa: CASSFSQGSPSNQPQHF; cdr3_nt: TGTGCCAGCAGTTTCTCCCAGGGGTCCCCCTCCAATCAGCCCCAGCATTTT
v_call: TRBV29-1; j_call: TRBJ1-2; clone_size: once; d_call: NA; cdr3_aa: CSVYTGSGYGYTF; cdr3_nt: TGCAGCGTTTATACAGGGTCCGGCTATGGCTACACCTTC
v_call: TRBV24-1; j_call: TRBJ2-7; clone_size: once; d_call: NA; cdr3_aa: CATSGSGRGDEQYF; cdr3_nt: TGTGCCACCAGTGGGTCCGGCCGGGGAGACGAGCAGTACTTC
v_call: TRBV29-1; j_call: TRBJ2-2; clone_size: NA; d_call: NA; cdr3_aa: CSVEGAGSPSNTGELFF; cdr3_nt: TGCAGCGTTGAGGGAGCGGGCTCCCCCTCGAACACCGGGGAGCTGTTTTTT
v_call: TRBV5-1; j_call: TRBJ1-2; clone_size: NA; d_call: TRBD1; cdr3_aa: CASSVGTGMEGYTF; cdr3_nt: TGCGCCAGCAGTGTGGGGACAGGGATGGAGGGCTACACCTTC
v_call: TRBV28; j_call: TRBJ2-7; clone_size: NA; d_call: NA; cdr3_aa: CASSSPPKRAYEQYF; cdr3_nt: TGTGCCAGCAGTTCCCCCCCCAAGAGGGCGTACGAGCAGTACTTC
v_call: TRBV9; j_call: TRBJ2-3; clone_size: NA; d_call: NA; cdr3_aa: CASSVFGGRDTQYF; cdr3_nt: TGTGCCAGCAGCGTATTCGGGGGGCGGGATACGCAGTATTTT
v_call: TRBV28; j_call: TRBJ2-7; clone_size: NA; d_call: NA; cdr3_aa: CASSRGSLGVYEQYF; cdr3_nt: TGTGCCAGCAGTAGGGGGAGCTTGGGGGTCTACGAGCAGTACTTC
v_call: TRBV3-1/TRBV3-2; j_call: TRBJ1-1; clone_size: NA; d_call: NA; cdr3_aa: CASSHPQGPNAFF; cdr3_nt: TGTGCCAGCAGCCATCCACAGGGACCCAACGCTTTCTTT
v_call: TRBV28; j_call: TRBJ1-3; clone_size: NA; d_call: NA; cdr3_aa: CASSFLIRGSGNTIYF; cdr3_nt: TGTGCCAGCAGCTTCCTCATCAGGGGATCTGGAAACACCATATATTTT
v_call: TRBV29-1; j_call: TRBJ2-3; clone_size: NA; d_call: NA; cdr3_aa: CSVNSLGGDTDTQYF; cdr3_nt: TGCAGCGTTAACTCCCTTGGCGGAGACACAGATACGCAGTATTTT
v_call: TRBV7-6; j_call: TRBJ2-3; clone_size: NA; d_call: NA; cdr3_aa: CASSPRYSTDTQYF; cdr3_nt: TGTGCCAGCAGCCCGCGCTACAGCACAGATACGCAGTATTTT
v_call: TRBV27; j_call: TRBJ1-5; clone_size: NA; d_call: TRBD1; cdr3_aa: CASSPDRDQPQHF; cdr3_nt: TGTGCCAGCAGCCCTGACAGGGATCAGCCCCAGCATTTT
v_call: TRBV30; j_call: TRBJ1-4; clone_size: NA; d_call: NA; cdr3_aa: CAWSYRNEKLFF; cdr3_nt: TGTGCCTGGAGTTACAGGAATGAAAAACTGTTTTTT
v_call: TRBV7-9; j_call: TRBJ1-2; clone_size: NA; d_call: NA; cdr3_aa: CASSSQGIGGYTF; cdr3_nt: TGTGCCAGCAGCTCACAGGGTATTGGTGGCTACACCTTC
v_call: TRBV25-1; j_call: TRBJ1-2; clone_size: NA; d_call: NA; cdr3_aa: CASSDSGFRNGYTF; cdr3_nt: TGTGCCAGCAGTGACTCAGGGTTTAGGAATGGCTACACCTTC
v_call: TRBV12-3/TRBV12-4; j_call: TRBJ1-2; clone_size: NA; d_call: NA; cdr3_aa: CASSSGRSYGYTF; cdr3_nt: TGTGCCAGCAGCTCGGGTAGGAGCTATGGCTACACCTTC
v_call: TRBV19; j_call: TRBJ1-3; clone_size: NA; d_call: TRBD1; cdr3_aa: CASSPSSLRTGNRNTIYF; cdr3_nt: TGTGCCAGTAGTCCATCCTCCTTAAGGACAGGGAACAGAAACACCATATATTTT
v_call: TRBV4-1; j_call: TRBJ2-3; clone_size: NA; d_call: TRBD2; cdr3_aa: CASSQVRASGGTDTQYF; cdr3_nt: TGCGCCAGCAGCCAAGTTCGGGCTAGCGGAGGCACAGATACGCAGTATTTT
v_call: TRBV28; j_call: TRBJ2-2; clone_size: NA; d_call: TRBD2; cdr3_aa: CASSFSLTSGFTGELFF; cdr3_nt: TGTGCCAGCAGTTTTTCCTTAACTAGCGGATTCACCGGGGAGCTGTTTTTT